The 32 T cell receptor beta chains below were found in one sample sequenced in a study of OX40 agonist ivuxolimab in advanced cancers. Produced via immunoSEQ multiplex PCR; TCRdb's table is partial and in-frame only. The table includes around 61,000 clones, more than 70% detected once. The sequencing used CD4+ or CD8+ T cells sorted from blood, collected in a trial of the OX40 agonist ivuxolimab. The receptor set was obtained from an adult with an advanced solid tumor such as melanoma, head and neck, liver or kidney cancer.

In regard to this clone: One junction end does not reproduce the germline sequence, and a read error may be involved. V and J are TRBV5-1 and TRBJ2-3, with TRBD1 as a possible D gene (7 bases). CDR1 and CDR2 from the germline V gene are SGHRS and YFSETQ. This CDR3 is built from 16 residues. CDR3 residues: CASILSGGSGTDTQYF. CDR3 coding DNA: TGCGCCAGCATCTTGTCAGGGGGGTCCGGCACAGATACGCAGTATTTT.

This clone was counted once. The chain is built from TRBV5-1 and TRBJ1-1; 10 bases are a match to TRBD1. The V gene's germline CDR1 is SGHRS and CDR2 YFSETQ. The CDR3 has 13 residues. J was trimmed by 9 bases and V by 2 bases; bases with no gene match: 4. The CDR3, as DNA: TGCGCCAGCAGCTTAGGGGACAGGGGAAAAGCTTTCTTT. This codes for CASSLGDRGKAFF.

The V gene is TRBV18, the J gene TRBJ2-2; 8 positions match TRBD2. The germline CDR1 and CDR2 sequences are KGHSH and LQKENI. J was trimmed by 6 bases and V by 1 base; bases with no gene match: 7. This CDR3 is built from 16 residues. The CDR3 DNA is TGTGCCAGCTCACCACTGGGAGCGGGAGAATCCGGGGAGCTGTTTTTT. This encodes CASSPLGAGESGELFF.

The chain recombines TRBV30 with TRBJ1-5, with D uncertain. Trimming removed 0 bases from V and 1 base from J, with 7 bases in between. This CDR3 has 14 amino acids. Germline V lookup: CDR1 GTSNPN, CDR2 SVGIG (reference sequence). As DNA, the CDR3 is TGTGCCTGGAGTGTAGGCAGGAGCAATCAGCCCCAGCATTTT. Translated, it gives CAWSVGRSNQPQHF.

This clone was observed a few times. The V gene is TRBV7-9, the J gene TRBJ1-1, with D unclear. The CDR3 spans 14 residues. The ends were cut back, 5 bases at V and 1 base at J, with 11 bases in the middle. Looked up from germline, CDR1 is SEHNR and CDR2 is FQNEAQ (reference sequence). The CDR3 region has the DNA TGTGCCAGCAGCAAGGGAGTCTGGAACACTGAAGCTTTCTTT. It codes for CASSKGVWNTEAFF.

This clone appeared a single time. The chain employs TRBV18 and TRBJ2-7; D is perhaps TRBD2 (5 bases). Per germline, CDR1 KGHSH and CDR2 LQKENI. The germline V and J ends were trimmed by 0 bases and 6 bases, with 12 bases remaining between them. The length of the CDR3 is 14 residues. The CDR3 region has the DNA TGTGCCAGCTCACCACCCGGTGGGAGCGGCGAGCAGTACTTC. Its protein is CASSPPGGSGEQYF.

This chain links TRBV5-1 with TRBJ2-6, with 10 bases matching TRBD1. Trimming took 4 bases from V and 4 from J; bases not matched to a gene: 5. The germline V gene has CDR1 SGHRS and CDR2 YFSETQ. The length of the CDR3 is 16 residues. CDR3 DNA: TGCGCCAGCAGCACCGGGACAGGGGCAGGGGCCAACGTCCTGACTTTC. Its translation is CASSTGTGAGANVLTF.

The CDR3 nucleotides are TGTGCCAGCAGCCCAGGACTAGCGGGATTCACAGATACGCAGTATTTT. This sequence encodes CASSPGLAGFTDTQYF. The V gene is TRBV6-4, the J gene TRBJ2-3, with 12 nucleotides matching TRBD2. The J segment lost 2 bases and the V segment lost 6 bases, leaving 6 bases of the junction unmatched. Per germline, CDR1 MRHNA and CDR2 SNTAGT. CDR3 size: 16 residues.

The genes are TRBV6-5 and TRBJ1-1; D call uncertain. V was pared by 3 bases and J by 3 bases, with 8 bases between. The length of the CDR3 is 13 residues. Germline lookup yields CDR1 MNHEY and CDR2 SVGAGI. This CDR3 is CASSYAGDTEAFF. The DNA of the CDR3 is TGTGCCAGCAGTTATGCCGGGGACACTGAAGCTTTCTTT.

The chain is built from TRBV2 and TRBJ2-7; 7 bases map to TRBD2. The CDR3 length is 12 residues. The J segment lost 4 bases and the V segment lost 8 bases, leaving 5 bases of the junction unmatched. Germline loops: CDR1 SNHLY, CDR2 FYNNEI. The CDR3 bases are TGTGCCAGCCTAGCGGAACGATACGAGCAGTACTTC. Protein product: CASLAERYEQYF.

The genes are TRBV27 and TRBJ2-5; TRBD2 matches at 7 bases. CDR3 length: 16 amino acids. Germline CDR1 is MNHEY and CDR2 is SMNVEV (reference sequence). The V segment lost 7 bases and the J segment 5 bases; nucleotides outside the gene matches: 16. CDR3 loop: CASMSQDTIGGETQYF. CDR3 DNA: TGTGCCAGCATGAGCCAGGACACTATCGGGGGGGAGACCCAGTACTTC.

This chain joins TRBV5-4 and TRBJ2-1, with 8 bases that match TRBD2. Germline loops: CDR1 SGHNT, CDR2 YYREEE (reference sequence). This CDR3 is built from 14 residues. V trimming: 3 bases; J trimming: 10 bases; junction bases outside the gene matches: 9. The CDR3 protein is CASSSPGGAYEQFF. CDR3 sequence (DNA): TGTGCCAGCAGCTCCCCGGGGGGGGCCTACGAGCAGTTCTTC.

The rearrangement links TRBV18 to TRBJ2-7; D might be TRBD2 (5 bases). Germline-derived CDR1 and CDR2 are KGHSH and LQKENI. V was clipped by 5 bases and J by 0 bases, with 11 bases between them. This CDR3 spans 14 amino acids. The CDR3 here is CASSSSGISYEQYF. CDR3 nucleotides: TGTGCCAGCTCATCCTCCGGGATCTCCTACGAGCAGTACTTC.

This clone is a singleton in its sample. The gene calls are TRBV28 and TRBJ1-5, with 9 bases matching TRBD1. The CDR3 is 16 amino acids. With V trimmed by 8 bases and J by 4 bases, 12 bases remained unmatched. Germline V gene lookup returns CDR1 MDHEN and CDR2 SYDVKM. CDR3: CASLPGTTGGNQPQHF. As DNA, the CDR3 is TGTGCCAGCCTCCCGGGGACGACAGGGGGGAATCAGCCCCAGCATTTT.

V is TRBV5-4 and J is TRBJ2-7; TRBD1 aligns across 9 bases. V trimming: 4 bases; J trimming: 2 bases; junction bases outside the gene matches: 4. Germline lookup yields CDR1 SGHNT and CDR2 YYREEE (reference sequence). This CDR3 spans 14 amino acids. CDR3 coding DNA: TGTGCCAGCAGCCAGGACAGGGGTCCCTACGAGCAGTACTTC. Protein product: CASSQDRGPYEQYF.

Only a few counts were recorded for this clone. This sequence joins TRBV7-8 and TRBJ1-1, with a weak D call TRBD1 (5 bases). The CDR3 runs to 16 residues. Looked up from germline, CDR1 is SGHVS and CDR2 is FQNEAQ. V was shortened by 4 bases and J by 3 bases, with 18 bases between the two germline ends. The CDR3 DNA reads TGTGCCAGCAGCTACAGGCCGGGGAGATCGCACACTGAAGCTTTCTTT. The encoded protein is CASSYRPGRSHTEAFF.

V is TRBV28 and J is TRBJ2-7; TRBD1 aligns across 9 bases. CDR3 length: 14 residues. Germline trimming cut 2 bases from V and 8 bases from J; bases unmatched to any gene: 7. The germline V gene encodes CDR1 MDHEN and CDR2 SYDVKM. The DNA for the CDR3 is TGTGCCAGCAGTTTACTACAGGGGGCTAAGAAGCAGTACTTC. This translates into CASSLLQGAKKQYF.

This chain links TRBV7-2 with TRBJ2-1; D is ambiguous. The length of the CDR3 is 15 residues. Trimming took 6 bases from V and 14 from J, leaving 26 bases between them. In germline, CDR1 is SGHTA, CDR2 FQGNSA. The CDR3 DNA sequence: TGTGCCAGCAGAACCGGACCAGAAACGGAACCGATAAAGTTCTTC. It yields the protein CASRTGPETEPIKFF.

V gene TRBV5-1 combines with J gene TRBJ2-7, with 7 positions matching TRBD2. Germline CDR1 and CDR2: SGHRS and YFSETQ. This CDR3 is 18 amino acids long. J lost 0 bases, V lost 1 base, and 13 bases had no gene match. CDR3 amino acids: CASSLRSGTRLASYEQYF. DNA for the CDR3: TGCGCCAGCAGCTTGAGAAGTGGAACTAGACTAGCCTCCTACGAGCAGTACTTC.

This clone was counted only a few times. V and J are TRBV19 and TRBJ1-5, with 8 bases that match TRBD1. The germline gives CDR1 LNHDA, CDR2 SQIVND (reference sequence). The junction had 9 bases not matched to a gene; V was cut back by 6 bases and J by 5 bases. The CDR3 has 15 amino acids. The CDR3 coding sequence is TGTGCCAGTAGCCAGGGGGCGCCGGGAGATCAGCCCCAGCATTTT. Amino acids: CASSQGAPGDQPQHF.

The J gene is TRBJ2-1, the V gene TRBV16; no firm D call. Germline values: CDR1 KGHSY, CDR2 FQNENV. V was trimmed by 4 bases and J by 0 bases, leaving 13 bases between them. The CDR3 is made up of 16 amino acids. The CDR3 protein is CASSPTTLSSYNEQFF. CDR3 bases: TGTGCCAGCAGCCCAACGACATTAAGCTCCTACAATGAGCAGTTCTTC.

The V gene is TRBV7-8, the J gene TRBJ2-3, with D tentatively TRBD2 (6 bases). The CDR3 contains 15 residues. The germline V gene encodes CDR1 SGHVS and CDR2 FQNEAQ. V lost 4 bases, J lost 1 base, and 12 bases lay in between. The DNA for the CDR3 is TGTGCCAGCAGCTCGACTAGTGGAGGCACAGATACGCAGTATTTT. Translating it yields CASSSTSGGTDTQYF.

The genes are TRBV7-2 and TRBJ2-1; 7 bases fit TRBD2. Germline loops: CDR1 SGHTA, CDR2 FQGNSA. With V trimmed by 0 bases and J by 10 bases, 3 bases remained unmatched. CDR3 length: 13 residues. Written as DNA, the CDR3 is TGTGCCAGCAGCTTAGCGCCCGGGGGGGAGCAGTTCTTC. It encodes CASSLAPGGEQFF.

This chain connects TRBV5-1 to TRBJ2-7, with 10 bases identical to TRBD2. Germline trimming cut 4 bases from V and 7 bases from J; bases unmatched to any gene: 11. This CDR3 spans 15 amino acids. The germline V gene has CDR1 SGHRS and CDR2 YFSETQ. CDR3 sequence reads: CASSVIQREGQEQYF. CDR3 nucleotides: TGCGCCAGCAGCGTGATTCAGCGGGAGGGACAAGAGCAGTACTTC. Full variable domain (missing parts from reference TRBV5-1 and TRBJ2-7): KAGVTQTPRYLIKTRGQQVTLSCSPISGHRSVSWYQQTPGQGLQFLFEYFSETQRNKGNFPGRFSGRQFSNSRSEMNVSTLELGDSALYLCASSVIQREGQEQYFGPGTRLTVT.

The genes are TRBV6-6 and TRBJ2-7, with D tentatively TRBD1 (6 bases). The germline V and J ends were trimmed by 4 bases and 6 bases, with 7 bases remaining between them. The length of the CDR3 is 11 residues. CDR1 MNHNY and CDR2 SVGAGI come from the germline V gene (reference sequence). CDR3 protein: CASSSQGEQYF. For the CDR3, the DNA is TGTGCCAGCAGTTCACAGGGCGAGCAGTACTTC.

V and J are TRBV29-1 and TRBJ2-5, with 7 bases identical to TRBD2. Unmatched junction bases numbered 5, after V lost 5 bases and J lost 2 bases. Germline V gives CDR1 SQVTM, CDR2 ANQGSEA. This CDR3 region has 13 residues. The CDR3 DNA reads TGCAGCGTTAGGGCTAGCGGTCAAGAGACCCAGTACTTC. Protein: CSVRASGQETQYF.

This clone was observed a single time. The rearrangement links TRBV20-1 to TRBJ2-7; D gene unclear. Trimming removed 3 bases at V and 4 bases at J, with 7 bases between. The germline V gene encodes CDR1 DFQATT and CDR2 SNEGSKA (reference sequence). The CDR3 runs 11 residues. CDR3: CSASPEYEQYF. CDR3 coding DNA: TGCAGTGCTAGTCCTGAATACGAGCAGTACTTC.

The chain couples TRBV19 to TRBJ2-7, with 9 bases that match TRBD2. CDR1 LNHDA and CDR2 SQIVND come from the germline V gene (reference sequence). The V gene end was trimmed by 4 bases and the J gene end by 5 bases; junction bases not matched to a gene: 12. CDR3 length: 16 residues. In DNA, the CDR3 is TGTGCCAGTAGTACCCTCCGTAGCGGGAGACGCAACGAGCAGTACTTC. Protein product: CASSTLRSGRRNEQYF.

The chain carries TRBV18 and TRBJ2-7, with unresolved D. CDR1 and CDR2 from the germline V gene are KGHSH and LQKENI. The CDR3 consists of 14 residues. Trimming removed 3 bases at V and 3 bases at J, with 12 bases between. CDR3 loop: CASSPGQNDYEQYF. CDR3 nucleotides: TGTGCCAGCTCACCCGGGCAAAACGACTACGAGCAGTACTTC.

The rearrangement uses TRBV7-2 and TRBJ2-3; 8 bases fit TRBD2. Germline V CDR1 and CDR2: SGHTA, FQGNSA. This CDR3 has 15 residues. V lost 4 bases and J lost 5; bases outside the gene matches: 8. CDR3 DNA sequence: TGTGCCAGCAGCTATCTTAGCGGGACTAGAGATACGCAGTATTTT. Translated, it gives CASSYLSGTRDTQYF.

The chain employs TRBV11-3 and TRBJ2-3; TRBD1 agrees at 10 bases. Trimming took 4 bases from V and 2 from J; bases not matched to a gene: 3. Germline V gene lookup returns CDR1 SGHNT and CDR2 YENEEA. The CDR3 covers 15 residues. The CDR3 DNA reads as TGTGCCAGCAGCTGGGGACAGGGGACCACAGATACGCAGTATTTT. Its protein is CASSWGQGTTDTQYF.

The CDR3 here is CASSRSAGGEEKLFF. CDR3 DNA sequence: TGTGCCAGCAGCCGAAGCGCAGGGGGGGAAGAAAAACTGTTTTTT. V gene TRBV4-2 combines with J gene TRBJ1-4, with 7 bases aligning to TRBD1. Germline CDR1 and CDR2: LGHNA and YNFKEQ. The CDR3 contains 15 residues. V gave up 4 bases and J gave up 8 bases; unmatched junction bases: 10.